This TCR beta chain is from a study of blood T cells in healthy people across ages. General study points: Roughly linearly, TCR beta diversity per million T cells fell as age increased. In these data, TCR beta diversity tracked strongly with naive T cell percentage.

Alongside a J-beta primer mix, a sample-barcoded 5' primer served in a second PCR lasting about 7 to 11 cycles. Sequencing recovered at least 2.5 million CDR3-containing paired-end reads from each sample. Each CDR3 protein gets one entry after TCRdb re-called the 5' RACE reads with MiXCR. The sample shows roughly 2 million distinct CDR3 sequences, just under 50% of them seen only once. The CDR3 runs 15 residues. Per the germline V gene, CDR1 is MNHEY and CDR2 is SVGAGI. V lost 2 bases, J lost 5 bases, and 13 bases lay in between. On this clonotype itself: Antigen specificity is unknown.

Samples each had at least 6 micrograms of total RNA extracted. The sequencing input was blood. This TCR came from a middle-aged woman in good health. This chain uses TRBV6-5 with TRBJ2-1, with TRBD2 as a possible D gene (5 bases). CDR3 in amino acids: CASSYLPGSNNEQFF. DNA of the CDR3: TGTGCCAGCAGTTACCTCCCGGGGTCGAACAATGAGCAGTTCTTC.